These 6 T cell receptor beta chains were sequenced from one sample in a study of blood T cell repertoires in COVID-19. Produced via immunoSEQ multiplex PCR; TCRdb's table is partial and in-frame only. The data show roughly 170,000 clones, about 80% seen once. The sequenced sample consisted of peripheral blood. All receptors come from a human donor in a cohort sampled during active COVID-19.

This clone appeared a few times. The chain combines TRBV30 with TRBJ1-1, with 7 bases matching TRBD1. The CDR3 is 16 amino acids. The germline V gene has CDR1 GTSNPN and CDR2 SVGIG (reference sequence). The J segment lost 5 bases and the V segment lost 3 bases, leaving 15 bases of the junction unmatched. DNA of the CDR3: TGTGCCTGGAGGCAAGTACAGGGGACCCTTGGGACTGAAGCTTTCTTT. It translates to CAWRQVQGTLGTEAFF.

This chain uses TRBV4-1 with TRBJ1-2; 7 bases align to TRBD1. J lost 2 bases, V lost 0 bases, and 6 bases had no gene match. The CDR3 spans 16 residues. The V gene's germline CDR1 is MGHRA and CDR2 YSYEKL. This CDR3 is CASSQERGPSNYGYTF. The CDR3, as DNA: TGCGCCAGCAGCCAAGAGAGGGGGCCAAGCAACTATGGCTACACCTTC.

The chain uses TRBV2 and TRBJ1-1, with D tentatively TRBD1 (5 bases). The CDR3 extends over 13 amino acids. Germline CDR1 is SNHLY and CDR2 is FYNNEI. V was trimmed by 3 bases and J by 0 bases, leaving 5 bases between them. The CDR3 sequence: CASSDRVNTEAFF. The CDR3 DNA is TGTGCCAGCAGTGACAGGGTGAACACTGAAGCTTTCTTT.

The chain carries TRBV5-4 and TRBJ2-1; D gene uncertain. Deletions cut 0 bases from V and 8 bases from J, with 9 bases between. Germline assignment: CDR1 SGHNT and CDR2 YYREEE (reference sequence). The CDR3 covers 13 residues. The CDR3 region has the DNA TGTGCCAGCAGCTTGGGACAATCGTATGAGCAGTTCTTC. Amino acid sequence: CASSLGQSYEQFF. The full variable domain, rest sourced from reference TRBV5-4 and TRBJ2-1, is ETGVTQSPTHLIKTRGQQVTLRCSSQSGHNTVSWYQQALGQGPQFIFQYYREEENGRGNFPPRFSGLQFPNYSSELNVNALELDDSALYLCASSLGQSYEQFFGPGTRLTVL.

The chain couples TRBV5-5 to TRBJ1-1; a possible D gene is TRBD1 (5 bases). The CDR3 spans 14 residues. Germline CDR1 is SGHKS and CDR2 is YYEKEE (reference sequence). Between the trimmed V and J ends, which lost 6 bases and 5 bases, there was a span of 17 bases. CDR3 loop: CASNPGMAWTEAFF. CDR3 bases: TGTGCCAGCAACCCAGGGATGGCTTGGACTGAAGCTTTCTTT.

V is TRBV4-1 and J is TRBJ2-6, with D tentatively TRBD1 (5 bases). CDR1 and CDR2 (germline): MGHRA, YSYEKL. V lost 1 base, J lost 2 bases, and 21 bases lay in between. The CDR3 runs to 20 residues. The CDR3 spells CASSQVSSRQGIPGANVLTF. For the CDR3, the DNA is TGCGCCAGCAGCCAAGTCTCGTCCCGCCAGGGAATCCCTGGGGCCAACGTCCTGACTTTC.